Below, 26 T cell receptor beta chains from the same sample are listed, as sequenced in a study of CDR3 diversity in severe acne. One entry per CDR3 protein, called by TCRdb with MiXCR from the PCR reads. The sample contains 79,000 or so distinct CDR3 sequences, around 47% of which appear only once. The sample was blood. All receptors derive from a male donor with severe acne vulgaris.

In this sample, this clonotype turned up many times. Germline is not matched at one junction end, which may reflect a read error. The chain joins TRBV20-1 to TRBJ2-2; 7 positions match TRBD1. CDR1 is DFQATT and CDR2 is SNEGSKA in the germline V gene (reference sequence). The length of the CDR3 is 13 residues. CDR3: CGARTGNTGELFF. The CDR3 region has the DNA TGCGGTGCCCGGACAGGGAACACCGGGGAGCTGTTTTTT.

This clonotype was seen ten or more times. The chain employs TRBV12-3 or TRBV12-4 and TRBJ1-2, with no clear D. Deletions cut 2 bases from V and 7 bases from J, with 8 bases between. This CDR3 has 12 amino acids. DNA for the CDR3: TGTGCCAGCAGTTTATTTCCCCTTGGCTACACCTTC. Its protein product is CASSLFPLGYTF.

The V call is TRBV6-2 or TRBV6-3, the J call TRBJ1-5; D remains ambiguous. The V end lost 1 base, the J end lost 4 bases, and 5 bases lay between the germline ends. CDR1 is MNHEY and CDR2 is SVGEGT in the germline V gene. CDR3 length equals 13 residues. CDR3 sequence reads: CASSYWANQPQHF. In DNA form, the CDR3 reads TGTGCCAGCAGTTACTGGGCAAATCAGCCCCAGCATTTT.

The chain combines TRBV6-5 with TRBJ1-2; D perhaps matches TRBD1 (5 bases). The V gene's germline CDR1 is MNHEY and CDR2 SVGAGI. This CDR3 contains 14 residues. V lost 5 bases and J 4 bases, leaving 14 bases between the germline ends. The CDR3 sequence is CASSPDGGLYGYTF. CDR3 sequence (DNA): TGTGCCAGCAGTCCCGACGGGGGACTCTATGGCTACACCTTC.

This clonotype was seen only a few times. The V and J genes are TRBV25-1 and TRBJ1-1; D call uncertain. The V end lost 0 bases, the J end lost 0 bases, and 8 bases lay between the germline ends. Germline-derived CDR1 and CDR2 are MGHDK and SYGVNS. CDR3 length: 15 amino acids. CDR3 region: CASSEYSRLNTEAFF. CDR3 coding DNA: TGTGCCAGCAGTGAATACAGCAGATTGAACACTGAAGCTTTCTTT.

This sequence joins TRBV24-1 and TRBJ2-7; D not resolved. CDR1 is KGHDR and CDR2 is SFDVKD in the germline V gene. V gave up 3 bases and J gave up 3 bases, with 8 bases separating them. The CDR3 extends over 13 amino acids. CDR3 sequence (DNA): TGTGCCACCAGTGATGGGCGAGACTACGAGCAGTACTTC. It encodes CATSDGRDYEQYF.

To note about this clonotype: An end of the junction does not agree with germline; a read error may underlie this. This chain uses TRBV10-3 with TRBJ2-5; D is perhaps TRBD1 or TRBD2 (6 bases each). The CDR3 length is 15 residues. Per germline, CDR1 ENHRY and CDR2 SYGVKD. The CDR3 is CAINEGGPDQETQHF. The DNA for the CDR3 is TGTGCCATCAATGAGGGGGGCCCTGACCAAGAGACCCAGCACTTC.

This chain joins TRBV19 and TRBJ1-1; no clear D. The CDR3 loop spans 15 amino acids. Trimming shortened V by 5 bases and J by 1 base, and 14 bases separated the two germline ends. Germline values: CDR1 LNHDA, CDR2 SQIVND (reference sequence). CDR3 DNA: TGTGCCAGTAGTTCGTGGGAAACCGCGAACACTGAAGCTTTCTTT. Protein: CASSSWETANTEAFF.

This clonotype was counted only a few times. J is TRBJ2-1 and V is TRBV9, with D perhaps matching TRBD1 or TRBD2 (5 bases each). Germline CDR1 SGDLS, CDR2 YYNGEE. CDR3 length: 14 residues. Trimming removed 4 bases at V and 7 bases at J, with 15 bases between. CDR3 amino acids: CASSRDLARNEQFF. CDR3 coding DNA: TGTGCCAGCAGCAGGGACCTAGCCAGGAATGAGCAGTTCTTC.

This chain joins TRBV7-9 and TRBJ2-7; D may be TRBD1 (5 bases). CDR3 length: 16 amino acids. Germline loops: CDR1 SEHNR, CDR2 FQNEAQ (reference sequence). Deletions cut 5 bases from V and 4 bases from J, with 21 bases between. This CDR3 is CASSPGSRQWAYEQYV. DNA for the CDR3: TGTGCCAGCAGCCCTGGGTCCCGACAGTGGGCGTACGAGCAGTACGTC.

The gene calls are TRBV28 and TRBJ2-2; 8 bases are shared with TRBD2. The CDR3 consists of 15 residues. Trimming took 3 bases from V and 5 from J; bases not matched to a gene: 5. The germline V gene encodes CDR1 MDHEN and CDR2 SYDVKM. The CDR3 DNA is TGTGCCAGCAGTTTCGGGGGGGCGCTTACCGGGGAGCTGTTTTTT. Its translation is CASSFGGALTGELFF.

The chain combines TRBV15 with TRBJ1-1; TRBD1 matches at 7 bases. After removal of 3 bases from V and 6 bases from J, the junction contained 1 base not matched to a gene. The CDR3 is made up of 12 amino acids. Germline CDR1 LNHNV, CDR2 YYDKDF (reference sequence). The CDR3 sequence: CATSRTGSEAFF. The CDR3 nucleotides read TGTGCCACCAGCAGGACAGGGTCTGAAGCTTTCTTT. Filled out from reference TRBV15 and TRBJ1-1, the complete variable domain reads DAMVIQNPRYQVTQFGKPVTLSCSQTLNHNVMYWYQQKSSQAPKLLFHYYDKDFNNEADTPDNFQSRRPNTSFCFLDIRSPGLGDTAMYLCATSRTGSEAFFGQGTRLTVV.

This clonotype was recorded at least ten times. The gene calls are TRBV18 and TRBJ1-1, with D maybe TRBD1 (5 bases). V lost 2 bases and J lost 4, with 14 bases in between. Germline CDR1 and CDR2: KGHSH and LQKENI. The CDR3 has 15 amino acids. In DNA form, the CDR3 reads TGTGCCAGCTCACCAGGGCTGGGGGATGTCACTGAAGCTTTCTTT. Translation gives CASSPGLGDVTEAFF. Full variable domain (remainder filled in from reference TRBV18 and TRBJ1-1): NAGVMQNPRHLVRRRGQEARLRCSPMKGHSHVYWYRQLPEEGLKFMVYLQKENIIDESGMPKERFSAEFPKEGPSILRIQQVVRGDSAAYFCASSPGLGDVTEAFFGQGTRLTVV.

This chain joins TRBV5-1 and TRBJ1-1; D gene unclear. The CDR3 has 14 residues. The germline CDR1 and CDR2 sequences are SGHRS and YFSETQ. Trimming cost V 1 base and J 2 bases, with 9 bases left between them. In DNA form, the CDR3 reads TGCGCCAGCAGCTTGCAAGGGCGCAACACTGAAGCTTTCTTT. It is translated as CASSLQGRNTEAFF.

The chain's CDR3 is CASSLGRTSGETQYF. The CDR3 coding sequence is TGTGCCAGCAGCTTAGGGCGGACTAGCGGGGAGACCCAGTACTTC. This rearrangement joins TRBV7-3 to TRBJ2-5; 11 nucleotides match TRBD2. CDR3 length equals 15 residues. With 2 bases clipped from V and 5 bases from J, the junction kept 4 bases outside the gene matches. Looked up from germline, CDR1 is SGHTA and CDR2 is FQGTGA.

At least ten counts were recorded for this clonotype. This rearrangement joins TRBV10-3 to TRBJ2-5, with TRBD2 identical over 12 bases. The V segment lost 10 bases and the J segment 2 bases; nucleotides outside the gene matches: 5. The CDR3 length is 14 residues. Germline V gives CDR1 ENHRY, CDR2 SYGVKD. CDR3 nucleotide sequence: TGTGCCACCGGGACTAGCGGGTTTCAAGAGACCCAGTACTTC. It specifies CATGTSGFQETQYF.

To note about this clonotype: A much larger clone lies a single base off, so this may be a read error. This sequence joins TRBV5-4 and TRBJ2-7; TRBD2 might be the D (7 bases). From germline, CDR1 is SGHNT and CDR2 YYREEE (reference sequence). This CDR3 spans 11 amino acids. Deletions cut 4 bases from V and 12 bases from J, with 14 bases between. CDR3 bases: TGTGCCAGCAGCGGGGGGGCAGGGTGGTACTTC. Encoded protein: CASSGGAGWYF.

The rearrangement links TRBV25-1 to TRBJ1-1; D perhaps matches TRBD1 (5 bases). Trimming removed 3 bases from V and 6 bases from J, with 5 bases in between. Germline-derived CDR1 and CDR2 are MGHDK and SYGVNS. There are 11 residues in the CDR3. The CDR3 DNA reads TGTGCCAGCAGTGAGGGACCTGAAGCTTTCTTT. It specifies CASSEGPEAFF.

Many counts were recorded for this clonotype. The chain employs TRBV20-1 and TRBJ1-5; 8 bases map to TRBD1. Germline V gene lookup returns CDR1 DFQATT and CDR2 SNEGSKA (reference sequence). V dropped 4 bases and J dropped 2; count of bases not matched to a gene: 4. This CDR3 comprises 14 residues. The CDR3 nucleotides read TGCAGTGCTACCGGACAGGGTGGCAATCAGCCCCAGCATTTT. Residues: CSATGQGGNQPQHF.

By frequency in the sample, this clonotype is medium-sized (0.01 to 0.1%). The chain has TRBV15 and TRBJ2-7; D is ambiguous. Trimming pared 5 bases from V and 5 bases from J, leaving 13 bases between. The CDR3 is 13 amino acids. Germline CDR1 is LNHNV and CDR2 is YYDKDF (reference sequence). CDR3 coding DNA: TGTGCCACCAGCCAAGGCCCCGGCGACGAGCAGTACTTC. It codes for CATSQGPGDEQYF.

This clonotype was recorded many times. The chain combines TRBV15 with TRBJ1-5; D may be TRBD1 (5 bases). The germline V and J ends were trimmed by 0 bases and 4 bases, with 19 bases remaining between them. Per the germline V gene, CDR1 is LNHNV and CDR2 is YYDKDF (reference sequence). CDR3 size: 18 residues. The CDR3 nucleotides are TGTGCCACCAGCAGAGATTTGGGGCAGGCGACGGGAAATCAGCCCCAGCATTTT. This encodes CATSRDLGQATGNQPQHF.

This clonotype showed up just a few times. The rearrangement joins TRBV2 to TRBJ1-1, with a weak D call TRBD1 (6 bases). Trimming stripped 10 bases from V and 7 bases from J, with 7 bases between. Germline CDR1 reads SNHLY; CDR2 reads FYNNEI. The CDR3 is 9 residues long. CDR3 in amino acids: CATDSEAFF. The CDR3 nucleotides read TGTGCCACGGACAGTGAAGCTTTCTTT. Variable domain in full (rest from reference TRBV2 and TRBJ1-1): EPEVTQTPSHQVTQMGQEVILRCVPISNHLYFYWYRQILGQKVEFLVSFYNNEISEKSEIFDDQFSVERPDGSNFTLKIRSTKLEDSAMYFCATDSEAFFGQGTRLTVV.

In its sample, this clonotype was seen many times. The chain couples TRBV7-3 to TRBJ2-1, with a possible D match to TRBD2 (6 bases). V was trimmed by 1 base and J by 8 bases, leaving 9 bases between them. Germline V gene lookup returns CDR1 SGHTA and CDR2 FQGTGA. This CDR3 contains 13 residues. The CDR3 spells CASSLRGRHEQFF. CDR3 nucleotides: TGTGCCAGCAGCTTAAGAGGGAGGCATGAGCAGTTCTTC.

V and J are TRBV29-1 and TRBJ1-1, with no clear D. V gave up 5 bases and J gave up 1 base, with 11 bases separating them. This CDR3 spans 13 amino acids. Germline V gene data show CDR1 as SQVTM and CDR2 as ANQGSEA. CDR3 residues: CSVSDSGNTEAFF. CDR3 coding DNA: TGCAGCGTTAGCGATTCGGGGAACACTGAAGCTTTCTTT.

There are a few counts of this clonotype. In nucleotides, the CDR3 is TGCAGCGTTGAGTACCCAGGGGGGCTAGCTTTCTTT. This codes for CSVEYPGGLAFF. This rearrangement joins TRBV29-1 to TRBJ1-1; 7 bases align to TRBD1. Germline V lookup: CDR1 SQVTM, CDR2 ANQGSEA. V gave up 3 bases and J gave up 10 bases; unmatched junction bases: 8. The CDR3 covers 12 residues. Together with reference TRBV29-1 and TRBJ1-1, the CDR3 gives the full variable domain: SAVISQKPSRDICQRGTSLTIQCQVDSQVTMMFWYRQQPGQSLTLIATANQGSEATYESGFVIDKFPISRPNLTFSTLTVSNMSPEDSSIYLCSVEYPGGLAFFGQGTRLTVV.

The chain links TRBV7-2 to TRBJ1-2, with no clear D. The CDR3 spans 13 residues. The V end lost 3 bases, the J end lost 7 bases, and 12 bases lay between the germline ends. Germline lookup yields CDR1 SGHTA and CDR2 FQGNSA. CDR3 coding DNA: TGTGCCAGCAGCTTGGTGCCCCGGGGTGGCTACACCTTC. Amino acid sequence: CASSLVPRGGYTF.